This T cell receptor beta chain was sequenced in a study of blood T cells in healthy people across ages. A sample-barcoded 5' primer and a J-beta primer mix were used in a second PCR of about 6 to 11 cycles. One entry per CDR3 protein, called by TCRdb with MiXCR from the 5' RACE reads. The top ten hold 0.65% to 0.95% of the sample, which has fewer than 1,200,000 distinct CDR3 sequences, about 25% seen once. CDR3 length: 13 residues. Trimming stripped 5 bases from V and 6 bases from J, with 12 bases between. Germline CDR1 reads SEHNR; CDR2 reads FQNEAQ (reference sequence). The same sample was also used in a study of T cells of mothers and their children.

The receptor's source is a girl aged 2-9 years in good health. The source material was blood. V usage is TRBV7-9 and J usage is TRBJ2-3; D is undetermined. DNA for the CDR3: TGTGCCAGCAGCCCAAGGTGGGGTGATACGCAGTATTTT. It encodes CASSPRWGDTQYF.